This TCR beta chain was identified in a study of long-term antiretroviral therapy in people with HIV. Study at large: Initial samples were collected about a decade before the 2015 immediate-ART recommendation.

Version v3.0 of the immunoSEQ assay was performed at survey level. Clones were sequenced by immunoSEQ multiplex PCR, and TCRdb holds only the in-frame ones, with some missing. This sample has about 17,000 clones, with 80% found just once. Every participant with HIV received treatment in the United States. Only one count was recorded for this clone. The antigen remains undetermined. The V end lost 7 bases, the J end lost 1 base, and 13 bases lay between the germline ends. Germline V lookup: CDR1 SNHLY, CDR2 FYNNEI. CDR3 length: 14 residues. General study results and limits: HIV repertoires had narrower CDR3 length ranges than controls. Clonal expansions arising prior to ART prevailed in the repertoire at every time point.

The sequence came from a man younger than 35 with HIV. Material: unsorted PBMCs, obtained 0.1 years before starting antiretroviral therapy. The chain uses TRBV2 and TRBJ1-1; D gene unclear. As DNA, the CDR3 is TGTGCCAGCAATTTTGAGCTTAGGAACACTGAAGCTTTCTTT. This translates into CASNFELRNTEAFF.